The 10 T cell receptor beta chains below come from one sample, sequenced in a study of blood T cell repertoires in COVID-19. Clones were read by immunoSEQ multiplex PCR, and TCRdb kept only the in-frame ones, dropping some. The data hold 150,000 to 200,000 clones, with 85% observed a single time. Input material: peripheral blood. The source of these receptors is a woman aged 50 to 60 with COVID-19, enrolled during active disease.

This rearrangement joins TRBV28 to TRBJ2-2; 10 bases are shared with TRBD2. The V gene's germline CDR1 is MDHEN and CDR2 SYDVKM. V shed 2 bases, J shed 0 bases, and the junction held 6 bases outside the gene matches. This CDR3 contains 18 residues. The CDR3 bases are TGTGCCAGCAGTTTACACAGCGGGGGGGCCCCGAACACCGGGGAGCTGTTTTTT. Translation: CASSLHSGGAPNTGELFF.

In regard to this clone: The same CDR3 is also encoded by other DNA sequences in this sample. The CDR3 sequence is CASSSGQANTEAFF. The CDR3 region has the DNA TGCGCCAGCAGCTCTGGACAGGCTAACACTGAAGCTTTCTTT. The gene calls are TRBV5-1 and TRBJ1-1; 7 positions agree with TRBD1. Trimming removed 3 bases from V and 2 bases from J; junction bases left unmatched: 4. This CDR3 has 14 amino acids. Germline V gives CDR1 SGHRS, CDR2 YFSETQ.

The J gene is TRBJ2-3, the V gene TRBV28; D remains ambiguous. CDR3 size: 12 residues. V was clipped by 2 bases and J by 7 bases, with 7 bases between them. CDR1 is MDHEN, CDR2 SYDVKM, per germline. The CDR3: CASSLKRNTQYF. The CDR3 nucleotides read TGTGCCAGCAGTTTAAAGAGGAATACGCAGTATTTT.

The chain employs TRBV6-4 and TRBJ2-7; D possibly corresponds to TRBD2 (6 bases). Trimming took off 4 bases at V and 9 bases at J, with 16 bases between the two ends. This CDR3 has 13 residues. Per germline, CDR1 MRHNA and CDR2 SNTAGT. For the CDR3, the DNA is TGTGCCAGCAGTGCCGAGACTCGGGGGAGGCAGTACTTC. Its protein is CASSAETRGRQYF.

This chain links TRBV5-4 with TRBJ1-2; D perhaps matches TRBD1 (6 bases). This CDR3 region has 13 residues. The germline V gene has CDR1 SGHNT and CDR2 YYREEE (reference sequence). Deletions cut 4 bases from V and 7 bases from J, with 14 bases between. The CDR3 coding sequence is TGTGCCAGCAGCCAGGGACAAAACGGTGGCTACACCTTC. Translating it yields CASSQGQNGGYTF.

The J gene is TRBJ2-1, the V gene TRBV9, with TRBD1 identical over 7 bases. Germline trimming cut 1 base from V and 7 bases from J; bases unmatched to any gene: 2. Germline CDR1 and CDR2: SGDLS and YYNGEE. CDR3 length equals 13 residues. The CDR3 reads CASSVSTGNEQFF. DNA of the CDR3: TGTGCCAGCAGCGTATCGACAGGGAATGAGCAGTTCTTC.

The rearrangement uses TRBV5-1 and TRBJ2-7; TRBD1 agrees at 7 bases. The germline CDR1 and CDR2 sequences are SGHRS and YFSETQ. The ends lost 0 bases at V and 4 bases at J; junction bases unmatched: 4. CDR3 length equals 14 residues. The CDR3 DNA sequence: TGCGCCAGCAGCTTGGAAGGGGGCTTTTACGAGCAGTACTTC. It encodes CASSLEGGFYEQYF.

This clone was seen more than once but under ten times. V and J are TRBV5-1 and TRBJ1-1, with D perhaps matching TRBD1 (6 bases). The germline V and J ends were trimmed by 0 bases and 1 base, with 7 bases remaining between them. Looked up from germline, CDR1 is SGHRS and CDR2 is YFSETQ. The CDR3 loop spans 14 amino acids. The CDR3: CASSLGGQNTEAFF. CDR3 bases: TGCGCCAGCAGCTTGGGGGGACAGAACACTGAAGCTTTCTTT.

The CDR3 sequence is CASSLPDRTQMGSYNEQFF. The CDR3 DNA sequence: TGCGCCAGCAGCTTACCGGACAGGACCCAAATGGGGTCCTACAATGAGCAGTTCTTC. The chain is built from TRBV5-1 and TRBJ2-1; 7 bases line up with TRBD1. This CDR3 comprises 19 residues. The V and J ends lost 2 bases and 1 base, in that order; junction bases with no gene match: 15. Germline loops: CDR1 SGHRS, CDR2 YFSETQ.

The chain carries TRBV19 and TRBJ2-5; 9 positions match TRBD2. The ends lost 6 bases at V and 0 bases at J; junction bases unmatched: 5. Germline lookup yields CDR1 LNHDA and CDR2 SQIVND (reference sequence). The CDR3 loop spans 15 amino acids. CDR3 sequence: CASSKSGGNQETQYF. Written as DNA, the CDR3 is TGTGCCAGTAGCAAAAGCGGGGGGAACCAAGAGACCCAGTACTTC.